The 8 T cell receptor beta chains given below trace back to one sample, sequenced in a study of molecular identifiers for immune sequencing clone quantification. TCRdb reprocessed the PCR reads with MiXCR, giving one entry per CDR3 protein. The top ten clones hold about 0.84% of a sample with hundreds of thousands of distinct CDR3 sequences, approximately 24% of them seen once. Material: naive CD8+ T cells from blood, with Jurkat cell RNA spiked in. Subset denoted: FACS-sorted CD8+CD4-CCR7+CD45RA+ naive T cells. The receptors shown here come from a human donor in good health. Some libraries in this study had Jurkat cell RNA spiked in.

This clonotype was observed a few times. This chain links TRBV6-5 with TRBJ2-2; D gene ambiguous. Per the germline V gene, CDR1 is MNHEY and CDR2 is SVGAGI. Trimming removed 1 base at V and 0 bases at J, with 6 bases between. The CDR3 covers 15 residues. The CDR3 DNA is TGTGCCAGCAGTTACTGGAAGCCGAACACCGGGGAGCTGTTTTTT. Its translation: CASSYWKPNTGELFF.

This clonotype has only one observation. At one end, the junction sequence differs from germline, possibly due to a read error. This chain uses TRBV7-9 with TRBJ1-1; a possible D gene is TRBD1 (6 bases). In germline, CDR1 is SEHNR, CDR2 FQNEAQ (reference sequence). The CDR3 runs 15 residues. The CDR3 DNA follows: TGTGCCAGCAGCTTAGGAGGGTTCCGGGACACTGCAGCTTTCTTT. This encodes CASSLGGFRDTAAFF.

This clonotype was counted between two and nine times. The chain couples TRBV30 to TRBJ2-1; 9 bases fit TRBD1. J gave up 9 bases and V 7 bases, and 13 bases lay outside the gene matches. The germline CDR1 and CDR2 sequences are GTSNPN and SVGIG (reference sequence). This CDR3 region has 14 residues. CDR3 residues: CASDQGQGYGEQFF. In nucleotides, the CDR3 is TGTGCCTCCGACCAGGGACAGGGCTACGGTGAGCAGTTCTTC. The variable domain in full, with the rest retrieved from reference TRBV30 and TRBJ2-1, is SQTIHQWPATLVQPVGSPLSLECTVEGTSNPNLYWYRQAAGRGLQLLFYSVGIGQISSEVPQNLSASRPQDRQFILSSKKLLLSDSGFYLCASDQGQGYGEQFFGPGTRLTVL.

The chain carries TRBV7-9 and TRBJ2-7; D may correspond to TRBD1 or TRBD2 (6 bases each). The CDR3 is 16 amino acids. Germline CDR1 is SEHNR and CDR2 is FQNEAQ (reference sequence). V shed 3 bases and J shed 2 bases, with 17 bases lying between them. CDR3 in DNA: TGTGCCAGCAGCTTTCTAAACTCGGGGGCTACCTACGAGCAGTACTTC. This translates into CASSFLNSGATYEQYF. The full variable domain, in which reference TRBV7-9 and TRBJ2-7 provide the parts outside the CDR3, is DTGVSQNPRHKITKRGQNVTFRCDPISEHNRLYWYRQTLGQGPEFLTYFQNEAQLEKSRLLSDRFSAERPKGSFSTLEIQRTEQGDSAMYLCASSFLNSGATYEQYFGPGTRLTVT.

The V and J genes are TRBV6-1 and TRBJ1-2; D uncertain. CDR3 length equals 14 residues. Deletions cut 2 bases from V and 0 bases from J, with 7 bases between. Looked up from germline, CDR1 is MNHNS and CDR2 is SASEGT. The CDR3 DNA sequence: TGTGCCAGCAGTGAATTCGGATCTAACTATGGCTACACCTTC. Residues: CASSEFGSNYGYTF.

Concerning this clonotype: A much larger clone is a single base away; this may be a read error. V gene TRBV7-9 combines with J gene TRBJ1-1; D is perhaps TRBD1 (5 bases). Deletions cut 4 bases from V and 7 bases from J, with 13 bases between. The CDR3 contains 13 residues. Germline CDR1 and CDR2: SEHNR and FQNEAQ (reference sequence). CDR3: CASSSGAGREAFF. The CDR3 DNA sequence: TGTGCCAGCAGCTCCGGGGCCGGGCGTGAAGCTTTCTTT.

This clonotype was seen a handful of times. The chain has TRBV9 and TRBJ2-1; D not certain. V lost 0 bases to trimming and J lost 0 bases, with 10 bases between them. Germline values: CDR1 SGDLS, CDR2 YYNGEE. The CDR3 runs to 16 residues. CDR3: CASSVEFQSSYNEQFF. For the CDR3, the DNA is TGTGCCAGCAGCGTAGAGTTTCAGAGCTCCTACAATGAGCAGTTCTTC. Using reference TRBV9 and TRBJ2-1 for the parts outside the CDR3, the full variable domain is DSGVTQTPKHLITATGQRVTLRCSPRSGDLSVYWYQQSLDQGLQFLIQYYNGEERAKGNILERFSAQQFPDLHSELNLSSLELGDSALYFCASSVEFQSSYNEQFFGPGTRLTVL.

The chain links TRBV7-2 to TRBJ2-3, with D unclear. This CDR3 contains 16 residues. Trimming shortened V by 1 base and J by 0 bases, and 11 bases separated the two germline ends. Germline loops: CDR1 SGHTA, CDR2 FQGNSA. The CDR3 protein is CASSLGLITSTDTQYF. CDR3 nucleotide sequence: TGTGCCAGCAGCTTAGGTCTGATCACTAGCACAGATACGCAGTATTTT.